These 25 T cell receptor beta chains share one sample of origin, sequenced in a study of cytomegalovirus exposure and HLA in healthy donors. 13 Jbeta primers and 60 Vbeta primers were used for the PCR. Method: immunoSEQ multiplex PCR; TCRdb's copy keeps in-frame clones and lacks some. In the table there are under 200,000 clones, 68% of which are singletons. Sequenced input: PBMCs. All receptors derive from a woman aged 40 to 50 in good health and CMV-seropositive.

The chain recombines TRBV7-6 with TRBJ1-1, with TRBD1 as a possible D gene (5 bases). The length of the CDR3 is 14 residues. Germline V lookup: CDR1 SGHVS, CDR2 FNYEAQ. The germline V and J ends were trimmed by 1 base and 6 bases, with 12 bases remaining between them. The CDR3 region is CASSLVIPGAEAFF. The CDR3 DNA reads TGTGCCAGCAGCTTAGTGATCCCGGGGGCTGAAGCTTTCTTT.

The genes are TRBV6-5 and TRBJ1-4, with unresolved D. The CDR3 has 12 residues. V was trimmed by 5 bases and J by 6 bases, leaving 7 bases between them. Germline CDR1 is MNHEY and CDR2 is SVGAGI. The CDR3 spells CASSGRDEKLFF. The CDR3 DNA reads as TGTGCCAGCAGTGGCCGGGATGAAAAACTGTTTTTT.

The CDR3 bases are TGTGCCAGCAGCAAGGACAGGGGCGCAGATACGCAGTATTTT. This encodes CASSKDRGADTQYF. The chain has TRBV7-9 and TRBJ2-3, with 9 bases fitting TRBD1. V lost 5 bases to trimming and J lost 4 bases; unmatched junction nucleotides: 4. CDR1 and CDR2 from the germline V gene are SEHNR and FQNEAQ (reference sequence). This CDR3 region has 14 residues.

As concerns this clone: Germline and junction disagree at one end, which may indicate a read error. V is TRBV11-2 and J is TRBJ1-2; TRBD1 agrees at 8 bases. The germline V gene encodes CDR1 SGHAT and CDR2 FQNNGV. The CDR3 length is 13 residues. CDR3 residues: CASSPQTGDGYPF. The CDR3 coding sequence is TGTGCCAGCAGCCCGCAGACAGGGGATGGCTACCCCTTC.

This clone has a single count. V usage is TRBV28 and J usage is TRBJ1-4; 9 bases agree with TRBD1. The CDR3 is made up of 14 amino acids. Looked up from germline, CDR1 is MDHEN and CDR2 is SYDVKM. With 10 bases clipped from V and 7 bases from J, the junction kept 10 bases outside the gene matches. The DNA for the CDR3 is TGTGCCACCGGCCGCACAGGGGGCTTTGAAAAACTGTTTTTT. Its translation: CATGRTGGFEKLFF.

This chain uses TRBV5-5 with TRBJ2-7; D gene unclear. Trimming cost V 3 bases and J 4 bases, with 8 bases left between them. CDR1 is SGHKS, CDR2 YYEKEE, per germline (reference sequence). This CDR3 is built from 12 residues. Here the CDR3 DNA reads TGTGCCAGCAGCTCCACTGGTTACGAGCAGTACTTC. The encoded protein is CASSSTGYEQYF.

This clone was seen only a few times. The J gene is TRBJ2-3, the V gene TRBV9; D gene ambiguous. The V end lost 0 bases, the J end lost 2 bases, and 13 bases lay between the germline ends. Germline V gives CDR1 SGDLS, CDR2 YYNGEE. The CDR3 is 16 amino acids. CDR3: CASSVVPDFPTDTQYF. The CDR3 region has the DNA TGTGCCAGCAGCGTAGTACCAGACTTCCCCACAGATACGCAGTATTTT.

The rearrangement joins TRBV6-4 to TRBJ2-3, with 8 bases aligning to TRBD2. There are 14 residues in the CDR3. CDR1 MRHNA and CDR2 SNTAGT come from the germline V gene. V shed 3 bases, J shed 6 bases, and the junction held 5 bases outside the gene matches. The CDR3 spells CASSETSATDTQYF. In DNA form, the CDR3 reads TGTGCCAGCAGTGAGACTAGCGCGACTGATACGCAGTATTTT.

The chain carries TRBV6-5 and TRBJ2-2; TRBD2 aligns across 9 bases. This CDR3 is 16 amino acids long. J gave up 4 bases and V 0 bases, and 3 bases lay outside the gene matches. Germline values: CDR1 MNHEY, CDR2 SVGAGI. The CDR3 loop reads CASSYSGTSRTGELFF. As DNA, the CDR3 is TGTGCCAGCAGTTACTCCGGGACTAGCCGCACCGGGGAGCTGTTTTTT.

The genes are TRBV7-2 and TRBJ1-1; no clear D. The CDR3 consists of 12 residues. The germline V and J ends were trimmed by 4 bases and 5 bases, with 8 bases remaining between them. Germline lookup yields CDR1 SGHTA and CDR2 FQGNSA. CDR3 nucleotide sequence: TGTGCCAGCAGCTCTGGGAGGACTGAAGCTTTCTTT. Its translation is CASSSGRTEAFF. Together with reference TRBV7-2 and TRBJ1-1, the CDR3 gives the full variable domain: GAGVSQSPSNKVTEKGKDVELRCDPISGHTALYWYRQSLGQGLEFLIYFQGNSAPDKSGLPSDRFSAERTGGSVSTLTIQRTQQEDSAVYLCASSSGRTEAFFGQGTRLTVV.

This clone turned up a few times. CDR3 DNA: TGTGCCAGCAGTGACCTACAGGGGGCTCGAGAGACCCAGTACTTC. Protein product: CASSDLQGARETQYF. This rearrangement joins TRBV2 to TRBJ2-5; 9 bases match TRBD1. The CDR3 contains 15 residues. V dropped 3 bases and J dropped 4; count of bases not matched to a gene: 6. The germline V gene encodes CDR1 SNHLY and CDR2 FYNNEI.

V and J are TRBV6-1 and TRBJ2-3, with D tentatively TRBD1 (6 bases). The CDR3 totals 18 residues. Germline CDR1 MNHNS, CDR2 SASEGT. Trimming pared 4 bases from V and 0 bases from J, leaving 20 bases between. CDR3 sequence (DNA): TGTGCCAGCAGTGGCGACAGGCGACTACTTTCTAGCACAGATACGCAGTATTTT. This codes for CASSGDRRLLSSTDTQYF.

The CDR3 DNA follows: TGCGCCAGCACCAAGGCGGGGACGAACACTGAAGCTTTCTTT. Protein: CASTKAGTNTEAFF. The chain is built from TRBV5-1 and TRBJ1-1, with D possibly matching TRBD1 (5 bases). This CDR3 is 14 amino acids long. CDR1 is SGHRS, CDR2 YFSETQ, per germline. Trimming pared 6 bases from V and 1 base from J, leaving 13 bases between.

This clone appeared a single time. The CDR3 region has the DNA TGTGCCAGTAGTATTAAGGGACAGTCCTTCTCCTACAATGAGCAGTTCTTC. It codes for CASSIKGQSFSYNEQFF. The V and J genes are TRBV19 and TRBJ2-1; 7 nucleotides line up with TRBD1. With V trimmed by 3 bases and J by 0 bases, 8 bases remained unmatched. The CDR3 is made up of 17 amino acids. Germline V gene lookup returns CDR1 LNHDA and CDR2 SQIVND (reference sequence).

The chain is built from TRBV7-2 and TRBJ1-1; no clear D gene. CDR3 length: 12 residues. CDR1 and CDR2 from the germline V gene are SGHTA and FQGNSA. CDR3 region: CAGGGLGTEAFF. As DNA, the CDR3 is TGTGCGGGCGGAGGGCTCGGCACTGAAGCTTTCTTT.

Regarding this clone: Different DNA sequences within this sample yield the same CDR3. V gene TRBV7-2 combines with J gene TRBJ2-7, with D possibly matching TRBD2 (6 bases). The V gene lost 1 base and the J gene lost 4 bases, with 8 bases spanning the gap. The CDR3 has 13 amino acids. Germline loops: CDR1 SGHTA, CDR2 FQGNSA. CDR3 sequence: CASSLGGTYEQYF. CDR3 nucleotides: TGTGCCAGCAGCTTAGGCGGGACTTACGAGCAGTACTTC.

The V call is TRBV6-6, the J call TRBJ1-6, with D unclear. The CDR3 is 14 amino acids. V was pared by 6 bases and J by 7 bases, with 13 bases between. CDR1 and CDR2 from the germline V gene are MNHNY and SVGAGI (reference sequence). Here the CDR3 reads CASRSLRENSPLHF. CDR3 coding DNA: TGTGCCAGCAGAAGCTTGCGAGAAAATTCACCCCTCCACTTT.

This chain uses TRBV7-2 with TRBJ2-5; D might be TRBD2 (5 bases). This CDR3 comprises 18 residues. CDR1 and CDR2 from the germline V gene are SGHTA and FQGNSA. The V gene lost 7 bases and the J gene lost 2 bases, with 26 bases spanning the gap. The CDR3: CASKEQPFRSGKQETQYF. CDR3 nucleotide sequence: TGTGCCAGCAAGGAACAACCGTTTAGAAGCGGCAAACAAGAGACCCAGTACTTC.

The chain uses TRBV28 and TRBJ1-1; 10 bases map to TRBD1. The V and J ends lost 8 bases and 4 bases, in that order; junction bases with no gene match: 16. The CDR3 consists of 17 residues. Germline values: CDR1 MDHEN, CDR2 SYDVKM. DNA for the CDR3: TGTGCCAGCCACAACTCTTGGGACAGGGGTTACGGCACTGAAGCTTTCTTT. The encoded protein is CASHNSWDRGYGTEAFF.

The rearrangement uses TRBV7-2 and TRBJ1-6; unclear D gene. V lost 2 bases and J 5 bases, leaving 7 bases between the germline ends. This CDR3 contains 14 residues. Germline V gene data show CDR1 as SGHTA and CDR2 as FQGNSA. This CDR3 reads CASSLLQHNSPLHF. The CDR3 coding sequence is TGTGCCAGCAGCTTATTACAGCATAATTCACCCCTCCACTTT.

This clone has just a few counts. This CDR3 reads CASSLQGGRGYTF. CDR3 bases: TGCGCCAGCAGCCTGCAAGGGGGTAGAGGCTACACCTTC. V is TRBV5-1 and J is TRBJ1-2; D is perhaps TRBD1 (6 bases). With 4 bases removed from V and 8 bases from J, the gap between germline ends came to 15 bases. The CDR3 extends over 13 amino acids. Germline-derived CDR1 and CDR2 are SGHRS and YFSETQ. Full variable domain (remainder filled in from reference TRBV5-1 and TRBJ1-2): KAGVTQTPRYLIKTRGQQVTLSCSPISGHRSVSWYQQTPGQGLQFLFEYFSETQRNKGNFPGRFSGRQFSNSRSEMNVSTLELGDSALYLCASSLQGGRGYTFGSGTRLTVV.

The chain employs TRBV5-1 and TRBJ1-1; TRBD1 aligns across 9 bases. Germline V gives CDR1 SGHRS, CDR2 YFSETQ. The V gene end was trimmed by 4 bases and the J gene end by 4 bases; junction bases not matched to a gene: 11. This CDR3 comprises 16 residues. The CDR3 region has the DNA TGCGCCAGCAGCAGGGCGGGACAGGGTACGGGCACTGAAGCTTTCTTT. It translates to CASSRAGQGTGTEAFF.

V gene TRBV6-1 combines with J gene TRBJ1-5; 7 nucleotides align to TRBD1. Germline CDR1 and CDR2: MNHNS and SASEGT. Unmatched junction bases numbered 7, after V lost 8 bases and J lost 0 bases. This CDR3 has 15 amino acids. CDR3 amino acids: CASRRQGSSNQPQHF. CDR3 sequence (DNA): TGTGCCAGCCGAAGACAGGGTAGTAGCAATCAGCCCCAGCATTTT.

The CDR3 DNA follows: TGTGCCAGCAGCCCGGAACAGGGACGGCCCCAGCATTTT. Its translation is CASSPEQGRPQHF. The genes are TRBV7-9 and TRBJ1-5; a weak D match, TRBD1 (6 bases). Germline V gene lookup returns CDR1 SEHNR and CDR2 FQNEAQ (reference sequence). CDR3 length equals 13 residues. Trimming shortened V by 5 bases and J by 9 bases, and 14 bases separated the two germline ends.

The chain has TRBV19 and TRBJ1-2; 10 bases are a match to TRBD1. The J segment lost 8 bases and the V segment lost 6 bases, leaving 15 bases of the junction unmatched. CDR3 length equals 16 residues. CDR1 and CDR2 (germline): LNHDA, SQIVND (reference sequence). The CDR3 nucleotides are TGTGCCAGTAGCATCTCCCGGGACAGGGGAGCCGGCGGCTACACCTTC. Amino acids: CASSISRDRGAGGYTF.